Below, 25 T cell receptor beta chains from the same sample are listed, as sequenced in a study of shared clonotypes between healthy human individuals. Sequenced by immunoSEQ multiplex PCR; TCRdb stores in-frame clones only, minus some. The table has about 1 million clones, about three quarters seen once. Material for sequencing was memory CD4+ T cells sorted from blood. Sample subset: CD45RA-negative fraction. The receptors here all came from a man younger than 35 in good health.

The chain links TRBV6-5 to TRBJ2-5; D ambiguous. The germline CDR1 and CDR2 sequences are MNHEY and SVGAGI. This CDR3 spans 9 amino acids. Trimming stripped 9 bases from V and 5 bases from J, with 4 bases between. DNA for the CDR3: TGTGCCAGGAGGGAGACCCAGTACTTC. This sequence encodes CARRETQYF.

V usage is TRBV27 and J usage is TRBJ1-2; D is unresolved. There are 12 residues in the CDR3. Germline assignment: CDR1 MNHEY and CDR2 SMNVEV (reference sequence). Trimming removed 6 bases from V and 3 bases from J, with 8 bases in between. Here the CDR3 reads CASRGDDYGYTF. DNA of the CDR3: TGTGCCAGCAGGGGAGACGACTATGGCTACACCTTC.

Concerning this clone itself: In the same sample, other DNA sequences code for this CDR3. V is TRBV5-1 and J is TRBJ2-3; no clear D gene. The germline V and J ends were trimmed by 2 bases and 3 bases, with 4 bases remaining between them. Germline CDR1 reads SGHRS; CDR2 reads YFSETQ. There are 12 residues in the CDR3. The CDR3: CASSFSTDTQYF. The CDR3 nucleotides read TGCGCCAGCAGCTTTTCTACAGATACGCAGTATTTT.

A remark on this clone: The same CDR3 can be traced to other DNA sequences in this sample. The rearrangement uses TRBV18 and TRBJ2-1; 11 bases fit TRBD2. This CDR3 spans 16 amino acids. J gave up 2 bases and V 3 bases, and 3 bases lay outside the gene matches. The germline V gene encodes CDR1 KGHSH and CDR2 LQKENI. The CDR3 protein is CASSPGTSGTYNEQFF. CDR3 bases: TGTGCCAGCTCACCCGGGACTAGCGGCACCTACAATGAGCAGTTCTTC.

The chain is built from TRBV7-2 and TRBJ2-1, with D perhaps matching TRBD2 (6 bases). Germline loops: CDR1 SGHTA, CDR2 FQGNSA. V was cut by 5 bases and J by 2 bases, with 13 bases left in between. There are 15 residues in the CDR3. The CDR3: CASSGGAVPYNEQFF. The CDR3 region has the DNA TGTGCCAGCAGCGGAGGGGCGGTTCCCTACAATGAGCAGTTCTTC.

V and J are TRBV4-3 and TRBJ2-5; TRBD2 might be the D (5 bases). This CDR3 has 15 residues. The germline gives CDR1 LGHNA, CDR2 YSLEER. Between the trimmed V and J ends, which lost 7 bases and 5 bases, there was a span of 20 bases. This CDR3 is CASKGLGSSWETQYF. CDR3 in DNA: TGCGCCAGCAAGGGTTTGGGGAGTTCATGGGAGACCCAGTACTTC.

This clone was seen more than once but under ten times. V and J are TRBV30 and TRBJ1-2; D gene unclear. In germline, CDR1 is GTSNPN, CDR2 SVGIG (reference sequence). The CDR3 has 12 amino acids. The V end lost 2 bases, the J end lost 1 base, and 5 bases lay between the germline ends. CDR3 protein: CAWSNDNYGYTF. The CDR3 DNA reads TGTGCCTGGAGTAACGATAACTATGGCTACACCTTC.

This chain links TRBV11-2 with TRBJ1-5; weak D call: TRBD1 (5 bases). The CDR3 totals 15 residues. V gave up 1 base and J gave up 5 bases, with 12 bases separating them. CDR1 and CDR2 (germline): SGHAT, FQNNGV. CDR3 DNA: TGTGCCAGCAGCTTAGCAGGGCGGAGGGATCAGCCCCAGCATTTT. Translating it yields CASSLAGRRDQPQHF.

The rearrangement links TRBV7-2 to TRBJ1-5; D call uncertain. Trimming stripped 5 bases from V and 5 bases from J, with 16 bases between. Germline assignment: CDR1 SGHTA and CDR2 FQGNSA. The CDR3 consists of 15 residues. The CDR3 is CASSRGPETYQPQHF. Written as DNA, the CDR3 is TGTGCCAGCAGCCGCGGTCCAGAGACTTATCAGCCCCAGCATTTT.

The genes are TRBV5-1 and TRBJ2-2; D is unclear. Germline V gives CDR1 SGHRS, CDR2 YFSETQ. This CDR3 has 14 residues. V gave up 8 bases and J gave up 0 bases, with 11 bases separating them. This CDR3 is CASQANPNTGELFF. DNA of the CDR3: TGCGCCAGTCAAGCCAATCCGAACACCGGGGAGCTGTTTTTT.

Of note for this clone: This sample also contains other DNA sequences that code for the same CDR3. The chain couples TRBV11-2 to TRBJ1-6; D may be TRBD1 (5 bases). The CDR3 extends over 13 amino acids. Germline assignment: CDR1 SGHAT and CDR2 FQNNGV. V dropped 0 bases and J dropped 8 bases, with 5 bases sitting between them. The CDR3: CASSLDRDSPLHF. As DNA, the CDR3 is TGTGCCAGCAGCTTAGACAGGGATTCACCCCTCCACTTT.

Only a few counts were recorded for this clone. The chain uses TRBV10-2 and TRBJ1-5, with D possibly matching TRBD1 (6 bases). Germline V gives CDR1 WSHSY, CDR2 SAAADI. V was clipped by 4 bases and J by 3 bases, with 10 bases between them. The CDR3 runs to 14 residues. CDR3 protein: CASSGGQPNQPQHF. The CDR3 bases are TGCGCCAGCAGTGGGGGACAACCCAATCAGCCCCAGCATTTT.

As concerns this clone: A read error likely explains this, since a far larger clone differs by one base. This chain joins TRBV30 and TRBJ1-6; tentative D call: TRBD1 (5 bases). The CDR3 loop spans 18 amino acids. Germline assignment: CDR1 GTSNPN and CDR2 SVGIG (reference sequence). CDR3: CAWTPGGASGPYNSPPHF. In DNA form, the CDR3 reads TGTGCCTGGACCCCGGGCGGGGCCTCGGGGCCCTATAATTCACCCCCCCACTTT.

This chain connects TRBV5-1 to TRBJ1-1; no clear D gene. CDR3 length: 16 residues. CDR1 and CDR2 from the germline V gene are SGHRS and YFSETQ. Between the trimmed V and J ends, which lost 4 bases and 1 base, there was a span of 17 bases. The CDR3 nucleotides read TGCGCCAGCAGCCTTTCTCCACTTGGGCCGAACACTGAAGCTTTCTTT. Amino acid sequence: CASSLSPLGPNTEAFF.

The V gene is TRBV5-6, the J gene TRBJ2-1; D perhaps matches TRBD2 (7 bases). The CDR3 has 17 residues. The germline V gene encodes CDR1 SGHDT and CDR2 YYEEEE. V shed 4 bases and J shed 2 bases, with 19 bases lying between them. The CDR3 DNA follows: TGTGCCAGCAGCCCCCTAGGGAGGGGGTCGCCCTACAATGAGCAGTTCTTC. Residues: CASSPLGRGSPYNEQFF.

Only one count was recorded for this clone. The genes are TRBV10-3 and TRBJ1-6; D is undetermined. This CDR3 comprises 14 residues. Germline V gene sequence: CDR1 ENHRY, CDR2 SYGVKD. Trimming removed 0 bases at V and 7 bases at J, with 7 bases between. Written as DNA, the CDR3 is TGTGCCATCAGTGAGTCGACCGTAAATTCACCCCTCCACTTT. Its protein is CAISESTVNSPLHF.

This chain uses TRBV15 with TRBJ2-2, with D tentatively TRBD2 (6 bases). The germline CDR1 and CDR2 sequences are LNHNV and YYDKDF (reference sequence). The CDR3 totals 16 residues. Trimming pared 1 base from V and 0 bases from J, leaving 9 bases between. The CDR3 bases are TGTGCCACCAGCAGAGGGGGACTCACGAACACCGGGGAGCTGTTTTTT. It specifies CATSRGGLTNTGELFF.

This chain joins TRBV15 and TRBJ1-5, with unresolved D. Trimming shortened V by 0 bases and J by 1 base, and 7 bases separated the two germline ends. Germline assignment: CDR1 LNHNV and CDR2 YYDKDF (reference sequence). The CDR3 extends over 15 amino acids. CDR3 nucleotide sequence: TGTGCCACCAGCAGAGATGATAGGAGCAATCAGCCCCAGCATTTT. Amino acids: CATSRDDRSNQPQHF.

The chain uses TRBV7-9 and TRBJ2-2, with D possibly TRBD1 on 5 matching bases. CDR3 length equals 15 residues. V was trimmed by 1 base and J by 0 bases, leaving 6 bases between them. The germline V gene has CDR1 SEHNR and CDR2 FQNEAQ (reference sequence). CDR3 residues: CASSLVQANTGELFF. The CDR3 DNA reads TGTGCCAGCAGCTTAGTACAGGCGAACACCGGGGAGCTGTTTTTT. Full variable domain (outside the CDR3, taken from reference TRBV7-9 and TRBJ2-2): DTGVSQNPRHKITKRGQNVTFRCDPISEHNRLYWYRQTLGQGPEFLTYFQNEAQLEKSRLLSDRFSAERPKGSFSTLEIQRTEQGDSAMYLCASSLVQANTGELFFGEGSRLTVL.

The chain links TRBV5-1 to TRBJ2-2; D gene unclear. CDR1 is SGHRS, CDR2 YFSETQ, per germline. Trimming took off 10 bases at V and 7 bases at J, with 14 bases between the two ends. The CDR3 runs to 12 residues. For the CDR3, the DNA is TGCGCCCTGTCGGTGGCGTACGGGGAGCTGTTTTTT. As protein: CALSVAYGELFF.

The rearrangement joins TRBV14 to TRBJ2-5, with D perhaps TRBD1 (6 bases). The CDR3 spans 12 residues. Germline values: CDR1 SGHDN, CDR2 FVKESK. V lost 0 bases and J 8 bases, leaving 7 bases between the germline ends. CDR3 protein: CASSQEQGTQYF. The CDR3 DNA follows: TGTGCCAGCAGCCAAGAACAGGGCACCCAGTACTTC.

The gene calls are TRBV25-1 and TRBJ1-6; D gene ambiguous. CDR1 and CDR2 from the germline V gene are MGHDK and SYGVNS. The V gene lost 4 bases and the J gene lost 7 bases, with 5 bases spanning the gap. The CDR3 length is 12 residues. Here the CDR3 reads CASSVINSPLHF. CDR3 coding DNA: TGTGCCAGCAGTGTGATAAATTCACCCCTCCACTTT.

The gene calls are TRBV7-8 and TRBJ1-3; 9 nucleotides agree with TRBD1. CDR3 length: 18 amino acids. Germline V gene data show CDR1 as SGHVS and CDR2 as FQNEAQ. After removal of 5 bases from V and 0 bases from J, the junction contained 11 bases not matched to a gene. CDR3 in DNA: TGTGCCAGCAGCGGAGTAGGGGGACAGGGCTCCTCTGGAAACACCATATATTTT. The encoded protein is CASSGVGGQGSSGNTIYF.

This clone appeared a few times. The genes are TRBV9 and TRBJ2-7; D is unresolved. This CDR3 has 13 residues. The V and J ends lost 4 bases and 1 base respectively, with 9 bases between them. The germline gives CDR1 SGDLS, CDR2 YYNGEE. CDR3: CASSPTGSYEQYF. The CDR3 nucleotides read TGTGCCAGCAGCCCAACTGGATCCTACGAGCAGTACTTC.

This chain joins TRBV5-1 and TRBJ1-6; D perhaps matches TRBD1 (5 bases). V gave up 2 bases and J gave up 7 bases, with 10 bases separating them. Germline V lookup: CDR1 SGHRS, CDR2 YFSETQ. This CDR3 spans 14 amino acids. Here the CDR3 reads CASSFYGGNSPLHF. The CDR3 DNA is TGCGCCAGCAGCTTCTACGGGGGGAATTCACCCCTCCACTTT.